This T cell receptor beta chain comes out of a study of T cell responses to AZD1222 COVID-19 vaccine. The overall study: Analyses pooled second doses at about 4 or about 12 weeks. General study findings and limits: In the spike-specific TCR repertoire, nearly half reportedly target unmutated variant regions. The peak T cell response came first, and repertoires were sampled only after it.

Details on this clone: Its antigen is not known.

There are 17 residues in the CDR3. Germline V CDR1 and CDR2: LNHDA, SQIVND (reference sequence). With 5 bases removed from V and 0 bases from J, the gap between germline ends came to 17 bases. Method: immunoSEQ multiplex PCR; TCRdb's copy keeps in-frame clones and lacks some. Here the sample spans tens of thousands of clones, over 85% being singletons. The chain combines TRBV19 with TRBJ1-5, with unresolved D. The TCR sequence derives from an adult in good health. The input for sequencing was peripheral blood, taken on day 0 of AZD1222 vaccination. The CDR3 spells CASSLRRMGYSNQPQHF. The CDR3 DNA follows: TGTGCCAGTAGTCTTAGACGGATGGGTTATAGCAATCAGCCCCAGCATTTT.